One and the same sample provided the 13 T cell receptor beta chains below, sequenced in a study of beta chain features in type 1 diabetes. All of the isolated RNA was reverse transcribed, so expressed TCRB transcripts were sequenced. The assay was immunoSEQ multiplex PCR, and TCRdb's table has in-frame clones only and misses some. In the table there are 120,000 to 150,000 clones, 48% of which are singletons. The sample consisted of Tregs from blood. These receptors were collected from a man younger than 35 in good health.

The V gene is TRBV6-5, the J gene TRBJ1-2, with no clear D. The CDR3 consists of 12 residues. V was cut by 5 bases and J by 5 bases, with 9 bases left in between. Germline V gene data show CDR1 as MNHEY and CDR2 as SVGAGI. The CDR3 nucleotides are TGTGCCAGCAGTACGAGAGGTTATGGCTACACCTTC. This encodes CASSTRGYGYTF.

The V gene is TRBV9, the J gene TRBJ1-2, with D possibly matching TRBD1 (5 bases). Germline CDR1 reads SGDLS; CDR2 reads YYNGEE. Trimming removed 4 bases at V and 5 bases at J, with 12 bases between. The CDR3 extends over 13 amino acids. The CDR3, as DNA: TGTGCCAGCAGCTTCCTGGGGGGTTATGGCTACACCTTC. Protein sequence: CASSFLGGYGYTF.

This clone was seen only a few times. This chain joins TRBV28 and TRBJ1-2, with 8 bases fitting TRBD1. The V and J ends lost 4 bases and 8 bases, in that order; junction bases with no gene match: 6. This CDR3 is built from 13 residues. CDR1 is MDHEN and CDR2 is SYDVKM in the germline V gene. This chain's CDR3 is CASSYGQGRGYTF. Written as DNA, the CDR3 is TGTGCCAGCAGTTACGGACAGGGTAGGGGCTACACCTTC.

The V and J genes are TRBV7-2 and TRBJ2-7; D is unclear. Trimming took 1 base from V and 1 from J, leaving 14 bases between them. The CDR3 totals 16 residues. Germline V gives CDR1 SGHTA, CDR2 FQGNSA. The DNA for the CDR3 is TGTGCCAGCAGCTTAGGGGTAGCTACCTTTTCCTACGAGCAGTACTTC. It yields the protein CASSLGVATFSYEQYF.

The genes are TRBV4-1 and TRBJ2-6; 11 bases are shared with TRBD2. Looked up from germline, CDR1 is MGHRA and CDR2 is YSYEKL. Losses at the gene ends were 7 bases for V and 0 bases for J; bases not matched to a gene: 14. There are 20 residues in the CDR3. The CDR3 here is CASKRTVTSGGFSGANVLTF. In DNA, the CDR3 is TGCGCCAGCAAGAGGACAGTTACTAGCGGGGGTTTCTCTGGGGCCAACGTCCTGACTTTC.

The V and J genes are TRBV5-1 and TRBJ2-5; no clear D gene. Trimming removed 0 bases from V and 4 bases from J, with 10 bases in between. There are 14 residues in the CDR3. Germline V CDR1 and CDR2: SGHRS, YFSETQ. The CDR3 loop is CASSLDLVGETQYF. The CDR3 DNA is TGCGCCAGCAGCTTGGATCTAGTCGGAGAGACCCAGTACTTC.

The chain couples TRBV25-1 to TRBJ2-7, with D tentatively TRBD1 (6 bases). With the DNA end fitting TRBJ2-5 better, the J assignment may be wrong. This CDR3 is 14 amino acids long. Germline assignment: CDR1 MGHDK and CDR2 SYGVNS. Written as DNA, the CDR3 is TGTGCCAGCAGTCCCGTGCCAGGGGAAGAGACCCAGTACTTC. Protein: CASSPVPGEETQYF.

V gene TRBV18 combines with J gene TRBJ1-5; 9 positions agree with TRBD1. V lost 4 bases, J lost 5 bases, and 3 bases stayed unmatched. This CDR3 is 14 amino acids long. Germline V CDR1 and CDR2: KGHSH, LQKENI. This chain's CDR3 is CASSLGQGYQPQHF. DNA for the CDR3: TGTGCCAGCTCACTAGGACAGGGGTATCAGCCCCAGCATTTT.

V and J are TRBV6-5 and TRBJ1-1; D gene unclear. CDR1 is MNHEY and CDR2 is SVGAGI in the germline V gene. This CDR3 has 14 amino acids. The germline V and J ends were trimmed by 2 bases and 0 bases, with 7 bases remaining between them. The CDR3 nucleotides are TGTGCCAGCAGTTACGAGTATTTGAACACTGAAGCTTTCTTT. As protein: CASSYEYLNTEAFF.

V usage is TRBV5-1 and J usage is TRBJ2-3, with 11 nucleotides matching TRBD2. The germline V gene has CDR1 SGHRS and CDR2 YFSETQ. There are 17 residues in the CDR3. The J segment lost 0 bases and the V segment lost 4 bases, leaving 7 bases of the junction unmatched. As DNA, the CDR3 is TGCGCCAGCAGCATAGCGGGGGGGCTACATAGCACAGATACGCAGTATTTT. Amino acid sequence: CASSIAGGLHSTDTQYF.

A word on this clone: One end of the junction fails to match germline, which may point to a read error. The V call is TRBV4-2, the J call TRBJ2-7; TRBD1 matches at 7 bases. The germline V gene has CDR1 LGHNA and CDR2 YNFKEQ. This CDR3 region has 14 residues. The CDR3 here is CASSQDRWGQFGHF. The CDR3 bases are TGTGCCAGCAGCCAAGATCGGTGGGGACAGTTCGGTCACTTC.

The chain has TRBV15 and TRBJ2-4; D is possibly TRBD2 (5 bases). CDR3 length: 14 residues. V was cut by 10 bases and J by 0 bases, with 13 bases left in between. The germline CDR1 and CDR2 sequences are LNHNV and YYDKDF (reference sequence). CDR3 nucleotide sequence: TGTGCCATCGCAAATCGGGGAGCCAAAAACATTCAGTACTTC. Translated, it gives CAIANRGAKNIQYF.

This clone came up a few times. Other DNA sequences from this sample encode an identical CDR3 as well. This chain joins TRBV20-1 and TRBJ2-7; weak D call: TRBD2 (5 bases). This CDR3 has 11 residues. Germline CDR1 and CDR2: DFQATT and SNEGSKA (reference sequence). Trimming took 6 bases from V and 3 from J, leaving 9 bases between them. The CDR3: CSALAGYEQYF. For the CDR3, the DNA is TGCAGTGCCTTGGCGGGCTACGAGCAGTACTTC.